These 23 T cell receptor beta chains share one sample of origin, sequenced in a study of T-cell memory formation after mild COVID-19. TCRdb re-called the 5' RACE reads with MiXCR, one entry per CDR3 protein. The sample lists 300,000 or so distinct CDR3 sequences, 15% to 20% occurring once. The specimen was PBMCs or a T cell subset sorted from them (not recorded which). The receptors derive from a man between 18 and 35 years old who had mild COVID-19 (a few samples of this study predate the infection). Cell type and time point are not known.

Ten or more counts support this clonotype. The chain combines TRBV6-5 with TRBJ1-3, with a tentative D call TRBD1 (6 bases). V lost 7 bases and J lost 2, with 18 bases in between. CDR3 length equals 16 residues. Germline V gene data show CDR1 as MNHEY and CDR2 as SVGAGI. CDR3 amino acids: CASMGAGITPGNTIYF. The CDR3 nucleotides read TGTGCCAGCATGGGGGCAGGTATTACTCCTGGAAACACCATATATTTT.

This clonotype was recorded a few times. One junction end disagrees with the germline gene, perhaps due to a read error. This chain connects TRBV24-1 to TRBJ1-1; 7 nucleotides align to TRBD1. The CDR3 has 13 amino acids. Germline V gene lookup returns CDR1 KGHDR and CDR2 SFDVKD. CDR3 residues: CATRDRDYTEAFF. In DNA, the CDR3 is TGTGCCACCCGTGACAGGGACTACACTGAAGCTTTCTTT.

This clonotype was observed a handful of times. The chain employs TRBV19 and TRBJ1-1, with D possibly TRBD1 on 5 matching bases. The germline V and J ends were trimmed by 9 bases and 0 bases, with 17 bases remaining between them. The CDR3 is 15 residues long. The germline CDR1 and CDR2 sequences are LNHDA and SQIVND (reference sequence). The CDR3 DNA reads as TGTGCCAGCAAGTTAAGCGGGACCTTGAACACTGAAGCTTTCTTT. Translation: CASKLSGTLNTEAFF.

The chain joins TRBV11-2 to TRBJ2-7, with D possibly being TRBD2 (7 bases). Trimming took off 1 base at V and 2 bases at J, with 12 bases between the two ends. Germline V gives CDR1 SGHAT, CDR2 FQNNGV. This CDR3 has 15 amino acids. The CDR3 reads CASSLAGGETYEQYV. The CDR3 nucleotides read TGTGCCAGCAGCTTAGCGGGGGGCGAAACCTACGAGCAGTACGTC.

This clonotype is categorized as medium-sized (0.01 to 0.1%). The chain employs TRBV7-8 and TRBJ2-7; D unresolved. Germline V gene lookup returns CDR1 SGHVS and CDR2 FQNEAQ. Trimming removed 0 bases at V and 3 bases at J, with 15 bases between. This CDR3 has 16 amino acids. The CDR3 sequence is CASSLALDPSGYEQYF. The DNA of the CDR3 is TGTGCCAGCAGCTTAGCGCTCGACCCCTCGGGCTACGAGCAGTACTTC.

The chain has TRBV7-2 and TRBJ1-3; 8 nucleotides line up with TRBD1. Germline lookup yields CDR1 SGHTA and CDR2 FQGNSA. The CDR3 contains 15 residues. J was trimmed by 4 bases and V by 8 bases; bases with no gene match: 10. As DNA, the CDR3 is TGTGCCAGCGCCTCGACAGGGGCGGTCGGAAACACCATATATTTT. Encoded protein: CASASTGAVGNTIYF.

This clonotype showed up just a few times. Written as DNA, the CDR3 is TGTGCCAGTAGTATCCGAGACACAGGGGTTAGATCACCCCTCCACTTT. This encodes CASSIRDTGVRSPLHF. The chain combines TRBV19 with TRBJ1-6, with 7 bases identical to TRBD1. CDR1 and CDR2 (germline): LNHDA, SQIVND (reference sequence). The CDR3 has 16 amino acids. After removal of 3 bases from V and 10 bases from J, the junction contained 12 bases not matched to a gene.

This clonotype has a handful of counts. The chain employs TRBV20-1 and TRBJ1-2, with a weak D call TRBD1 (6 bases). Germline V CDR1 and CDR2: DFQATT, SNEGSKA (reference sequence). CDR3 length: 14 residues. The ends were cut back, 0 bases at V and 4 bases at J, with 12 bases in the middle. The CDR3 region is CSARDGGKGYGYTF. The CDR3 bases are TGCAGTGCTAGAGATGGGGGCAAGGGCTATGGCTACACCTTC.

This clonotype appeared a few times. The CDR3 region is CASSQEGGYSPLHF. The CDR3 coding sequence is TGCGCCAGCAGCCAAGAGGGGGGGTATTCACCCCTCCACTTT. The chain joins TRBV4-1 to TRBJ1-6; tentative D call: TRBD1 (5 bases). With 0 bases removed from V and 8 bases from J, the gap between germline ends came to 8 bases. The CDR3 consists of 14 residues. The V gene's germline CDR1 is MGHRA and CDR2 YSYEKL.

This clonotype appeared a few times. The chain employs TRBV6-6 and TRBJ2-7; 7 nucleotides match TRBD1. Trimming cost V 6 bases and J 6 bases; bases outside gene matches: 5. This CDR3 contains 12 residues. Germline V gene lookup returns CDR1 MNHNY and CDR2 SVGAGI (reference sequence). CDR3 bases: TGTGCCAGCAGCTTCGGGACAGCCGAGCAGTACGTC. It codes for CASSFGTAEQYV.

A few counts support this clonotype. The rearrangement uses TRBV7-2 and TRBJ2-3, with D maybe TRBD2 (7 bases). The CDR3 is 15 residues long. V lost 6 bases and J 4 bases, leaving 17 bases between the germline ends. Germline CDR1 SGHTA, CDR2 FQGNSA. The CDR3 bases are TGTGCCAGCAGTCCGGGGGGCGCGGGGTCAGATACGCAGTATTTT. Translated, it gives CASSPGGAGSDTQYF.

The chain recombines TRBV3-1 with TRBJ1-1; D gene ambiguous. The germline V gene encodes CDR1 LGHDT and CDR2 YNNKEL (reference sequence). V shed 6 bases and J shed 1 base, with 12 bases lying between them. The CDR3 runs to 14 residues. Here the CDR3 DNA reads TGTGCCAGCAGGGACGGACGACAGAACACTGAAGCTTTCTTT. Translating it yields CASRDGRQNTEAFF.

The sample holds many counts of this clonotype. The DNA for the CDR3 is TGCGCCAGCAGCCAGGTGTCCACGAACACCGGGGAGCTGTTTTTT. Translated, it gives CASSQVSTNTGELFF. The chain couples TRBV4-3 to TRBJ2-2; D is ambiguous. The germline V gene encodes CDR1 LGHNA and CDR2 YSLEER. The CDR3 runs to 15 residues. The V gene lost 3 bases and the J gene lost 0 bases, with 8 bases spanning the gap.

This clonotype was recorded at least ten times. V gene TRBV5-1 combines with J gene TRBJ2-1; D is tentatively TRBD1 or TRBD2 (5 bases each). The CDR3 runs 13 residues. The germline V and J ends were trimmed by 4 bases and 7 bases, with 12 bases remaining between them. Germline values: CDR1 SGHRS, CDR2 YFSETQ. The CDR3 DNA reads TGCGCCAGCAGCACGGACTGGGGGAATGAGCAGTTCTTC. Its translation is CASSTDWGNEQFF.

The table lists this clonotype with many counts. The genes are TRBV9 and TRBJ2-5, with D unresolved. Trimming took off 1 base at V and 5 bases at J, with 12 bases between the two ends. CDR1 and CDR2 from the germline V gene are SGDLS and YYNGEE. The CDR3 loop spans 14 amino acids. CDR3 nucleotides: TGTGCCAGCAGCGTATTCGGGCTCGGGGAGACCCAGTACTTC. Translated: CASSVFGLGETQYF.

The count of this clonotype is one. The chain combines TRBV9 with TRBJ2-3, with D tentatively TRBD2 (6 bases). V dropped 1 base and J dropped 4 bases, with 13 bases sitting between them. This CDR3 spans 15 amino acids. CDR1 is SGDLS and CDR2 is YYNGEE in the germline V gene. The chain's CDR3 is CASSVRSGQADTQYF. The CDR3 DNA follows: TGTGCCAGCAGCGTAAGAAGCGGGCAGGCAGATACGCAGTATTTT.

This chain connects TRBV4-1 to TRBJ2-1; 7 bases are shared with TRBD1. V lost 4 bases and J lost 8; bases outside the gene matches: 20. Per the germline V gene, CDR1 is MGHRA and CDR2 is YSYEKL. The CDR3 totals 18 residues. For the CDR3, the DNA is TGCGCCAGCAGCCTGGGGGCCCCGGGACAGCTTAATTCACATGAGCAGTTCTTC. As protein: CASSLGAPGQLNSHEQFF.

This clonotype appeared a few times. This sequence joins TRBV24-1 and TRBJ2-5; possibly TRBD2 for D (6 bases). The V end was cut by 9 bases, the J end by 5 bases, with 18 bases between. Germline CDR1 and CDR2: KGHDR and SFDVKD. This CDR3 is 14 amino acids long. The CDR3 is CATLRASDIETQYF. The CDR3 DNA follows: TGTGCCACCCTTCGGGCTAGCGACATCGAGACCCAGTACTTC.

V gene TRBV3-1 combines with J gene TRBJ1-3; no clear D gene. Per germline, CDR1 LGHDT and CDR2 YNNKEL (reference sequence). Trimming shortened V by 5 bases and J by 4 bases, and 9 bases separated the two germline ends. The CDR3 has 13 amino acids. CDR3 sequence: CASSTRPGNTIYF. DNA of the CDR3: TGTGCCAGCAGCACCCGGCCAGGAAACACCATATATTTT.

This clonotype was detected a few times. This rearrangement joins TRBV14 to TRBJ2-5; D unclear. The germline V gene has CDR1 SGHDN and CDR2 FVKESK. CDR3 size: 14 residues. Trimming cost V 0 bases and J 6 bases, with 11 bases left between them. CDR3 loop: CASSQDWRGKTQYF. Here the CDR3 DNA reads TGTGCCAGCAGCCAAGACTGGCGTGGAAAGACCCAGTACTTC.

This clonotype occurred many times. This chain connects TRBV12-3 or TRBV12-4 to TRBJ2-3; no firm D call. The V end lost 1 base, the J end lost 7 bases, and 9 bases lay between the germline ends. This CDR3 region has 13 residues. As DNA, the CDR3 is TGTGCCAGCAGTTTAGGTCCCTTACATACGCAGTATTTT. This encodes CASSLGPLHTQYF.

V is TRBV7-9 and J is TRBJ2-2; the match to TRBD1 covers 7 bases. The CDR3 covers 14 residues. Unmatched junction bases numbered 6, after V lost 4 bases and J lost 7 bases. CDR1 and CDR2 (germline): SEHNR, FQNEAQ (reference sequence). The CDR3 reads CASSSRQGVGELFF. The DNA for the CDR3 is TGTGCCAGCAGCTCAAGACAGGGAGTCGGGGAGCTGTTTTTT.

This clonotype turned up a few times. The chain uses TRBV6-2 or TRBV6-3 and TRBJ2-6; no clear D gene. Trimming took 2 bases from V and 0 from J, leaving 5 bases between them. This CDR3 spans 15 amino acids. The V gene's germline CDR1 is MNHEY and CDR2 SVGEGT. The chain's CDR3 is CASSYIFSGANVLTF. The CDR3 DNA is TGTGCCAGCAGTTACATCTTCTCTGGGGCCAACGTCCTGACTTTC.